The 11 T cell receptor beta chains presented below share a single source sample, sequenced in a study of OX40 agonist ivuxolimab in advanced cancers. Here immunoSEQ multiplex PCR was the method, and the copy in TCRdb shows in-frame clones only, minus some. The table includes approximately 30,000 clones, about four fifths detected once. Sequenced here: CD4+ or CD8+ T cells sorted from blood, sampled in a trial of the OX40 agonist ivuxolimab. The receptor source for this set is an adult with an advanced solid tumor such as melanoma, head and neck, liver or kidney cancer.

The chain carries TRBV28 and TRBJ2-7; 9 nucleotides match TRBD1. This CDR3 has 16 residues. V was pared by 5 bases and J by 3 bases, with 11 bases of the junction left unmatched. Germline lookup yields CDR1 MDHEN and CDR2 SYDVKM. Written as DNA, the CDR3 is TGTGCCAGCAGTACCAATCCGGGACAGGGCATCTACGAGCAGTACTTC. It yields the protein CASSTNPGQGIYEQYF.

This sequence joins TRBV21-1 and TRBJ1-2. TRBV21-1 is recorded as a pseudogene. The CDR3 is 12 residues long. The CDR3 DNA follows: TGTGCCAGCAGCATCTCCCCATATGGCTACACCTTC. It is translated as CASSISPYGYTF.

The chain carries TRBV6-1 and TRBJ1-1, with D uncertain. The V gene's germline CDR1 is MNHNS and CDR2 SASEGT. The CDR3 is 14 residues long. Trimming pared 3 bases from V and 2 bases from J, leaving 10 bases between. CDR3 residues: CASSDSLENTEAFF. In DNA form, the CDR3 reads TGTGCCAGCAGTGATAGCCTTGAAAACACTGAAGCTTTCTTT.

The chain joins TRBV4-1 to TRBJ2-7; a weak D match, TRBD1 (6 bases). V lost 4 bases and J lost 0, with 16 bases in between. Germline V gives CDR1 MGHRA, CDR2 YSYEKL. The CDR3 length is 16 residues. The CDR3 DNA reads TGCGCCAGCAGCCCAAGCGACAGGTATAGCTCCTACGAGCAGTACTTC. Residues: CASSPSDRYSSYEQYF.

This sequence joins TRBV4-1 and TRBJ2-3; 13 bases agree with TRBD2. The CDR3 has 17 amino acids. CDR1 and CDR2 (germline): MGHRA, YSYEKL. V was pared by 7 bases and J by 0 bases, with 7 bases of the junction left unmatched. This CDR3 is CASTPGLAGYSTDTQYF. The CDR3 nucleotides read TGCGCCAGCACCCCGGGACTAGCGGGGTATAGCACAGATACGCAGTATTTT.

The chain uses TRBV11-2 and TRBJ2-1, with 13 positions matching TRBD2. The CDR3 spans 15 residues. Germline CDR1 reads SGHAT; CDR2 reads FQNNGV. The V segment lost 5 bases and the J segment 9 bases; nucleotides outside the gene matches: 7. CDR3 loop: CASSTTSGRSVEQFF. CDR3 DNA: TGTGCCAGCAGCACGACTAGCGGGAGGTCGGTTGAGCAGTTCTTC.

This rearrangement joins TRBV27 to TRBJ2-7; 7 nucleotides line up with TRBD2. In germline, CDR1 is MNHEY, CDR2 SMNVEV (reference sequence). The CDR3 runs to 13 residues. The ends lost 2 bases at V and 3 bases at J; junction bases unmatched: 1. The CDR3 is CASSLGTNYEQYF. The CDR3 coding sequence is TGTGCCAGCAGTTTAGGGACTAACTACGAGCAGTACTTC.

V usage is TRBV7-8 and J usage is TRBJ2-3, with 11 bases lining up with TRBD2. Germline V gene sequence: CDR1 SGHVS, CDR2 FQNEAQ. V was pared by 4 bases and J by 6 bases, with 6 bases of the junction left unmatched. This CDR3 has 15 residues. CDR3 nucleotides: TGTGCCAGCAGCTCTACTAGCGGGAGTTTGGATACGCAGTATTTT. Protein sequence: CASSSTSGSLDTQYF.

The chain couples TRBV10-3 to TRBJ1-5, with 7 nucleotides matching TRBD1. This CDR3 has 16 residues. Trimming cost V 0 bases and J 7 bases; bases outside gene matches: 9. Germline lookup yields CDR1 ENHRY and CDR2 SYGVKD. The CDR3 loop is CAISESEGATRQPQHF. The CDR3 DNA sequence: TGTGCCATCAGTGAGTCGGAGGGGGCGACCAGACAGCCCCAGCATTTT.

The V gene is TRBV11-1, the J gene TRBJ1-1, with 8 bases identical to TRBD1. The germline V gene has CDR1 SGHAT and CDR2 FQDESV (reference sequence). With V trimmed by 2 bases and J by 3 bases, 8 bases remained unmatched. The CDR3 runs 16 residues. The CDR3 DNA is TGTGCCAGCAGCTTAAGGCGTCAGGGGGCGCACACTGAAGCTTTCTTT. Its translation: CASSLRRQGAHTEAFF.

The chain links TRBV10-3 to TRBJ1-6; TRBD1 matches 7 bases. This CDR3 is built from 17 residues. With V trimmed by 5 bases and J by 0 bases, 7 bases remained unmatched. Germline loops: CDR1 ENHRY, CDR2 SYGVKD. The DNA for the CDR3 is TGTGCCATCAGTAACAGGGGTGAGAGCTCCTATAATTCACCCCTCCACTTT. As protein: CAISNRGESSYNSPLHF.